The present T cell receptor beta chain was sequenced within a study of T-cell memory formation after mild COVID-19. Findings and limits, study-wide: Memory cells collected pre-infection included some clones that later responded, suggesting cross-reactive memory joined. Later expanders leaned CD4+, whereas clones that contracted between day 15 and 85 were balanced CD4/CD8. Shrinking CD4+ clones were chiefly CM and EM; CD8+ ones were chiefly EMRA.

The 5'RACE method, run with constant-segment primers, produced TCR alpha and TCR beta cDNA libraries (carrying sample barcodes and UMIs). One entry per CDR3 protein results from TCRdb running MiXCR on the 5' RACE reads. The sample lists around 340,000 distinct CDR3 sequences; 20% to 25% were seen once. To note about this clonotype: Its antigen is unknown.

The CDR3 totals 14 residues. Trimming took off 5 bases at V and 3 bases at J, with 15 bases between the two ends. Per the germline V gene, CDR1 is SGHKS and CDR2 is YYEKEE (reference sequence). The sequenced material came from PBMCs or a T cell subset sorted from them (not recorded which). This clonotype was sampled from an adult woman who had mild COVID-19 (a few samples of this study predate the infection). Cell type and time point are not known. The gene calls are TRBV5-5 and TRBJ2-7; D possibly corresponds to TRBD2 (6 bases). CDR3 DNA: TGTGCCAGCAGTATTGCGCGGGGCATCTACGAGCAGTACTTC. This encodes CASSIARGIYEQYF.